Each of the 15 T cell receptor beta chains below was sequenced from the same sample in a study of cytomegalovirus exposure and HLA in healthy donors. Use of 60 Vbeta and 13 Jbeta primers characterized the PCR. Sequenced by immunoSEQ multiplex PCR; TCRdb stores in-frame clones only, minus some. The sample has some 150,000 clones, about 80% seen once; the top ten hold about 2%. The sample consisted of PBMCs. The receptor source for this set is a man aged 35 to 55 in good health and CMV-seronegative.

This sequence joins TRBV11-2 and TRBJ2-7, with D perhaps matching TRBD2 (6 bases). The CDR3 loop spans 15 amino acids. Germline assignment: CDR1 SGHAT and CDR2 FQNNGV. Trimming left V 2 bases short and J 2 bases short, with 13 bases between. Here the CDR3 reads CASSLIGGAAYEQYF. The CDR3 coding sequence is TGTGCCAGCAGCTTAATCGGAGGGGCGGCCTACGAGCAGTACTTC. Supplemented by reference TRBV11-2 and TRBJ2-7, the full variable domain reads EAGVAQSPRYKIIEKRQSVAFWCNPISGHATLYWYQQILGQGPKLLIQFQNNGVVDDSQLPKDRFSAERLKGVDSTLKIQPAKLEDSAVYLCASSLIGGAAYEQYFGPGTRLTVT.

The genes are TRBV5-4 and TRBJ2-4; tentative D call: TRBD2 (5 bases). The CDR3 sequence is 15 residues long. Trimming removed 4 bases at V and 6 bases at J, with 17 bases between. Looked up from germline, CDR1 is SGHNT and CDR2 is YYREEE (reference sequence). The DNA for the CDR3 is TGTGCCAGCAGCCTGCCGGGATCCCGCGGAAACATTCAGTACTTC. Protein sequence: CASSLPGSRGNIQYF.

This sequence joins TRBV6-5 and TRBJ2-5, with D tentatively TRBD2 (5 bases). CDR3 length equals 16 residues. V was cut by 0 bases and J by 2 bases, with 13 bases left in between. Germline loops: CDR1 MNHEY, CDR2 SVGAGI. DNA for the CDR3: TGTGCCAGCAGTTACTCCGAGGGCCGCGGACAAGAGACCCAGTACTTC. This encodes CASSYSEGRGQETQYF.

The rearrangement links TRBV19 to TRBJ2-7; the D gene is possibly TRBD2 (6 bases). The CDR3 runs to 14 residues. Germline CDR1 and CDR2: LNHDA and SQIVND (reference sequence). The V end was cut by 2 bases, the J end by 6 bases, with 14 bases between. This CDR3 reads CASSIREAGGEQYF. Here the CDR3 DNA reads TGTGCCAGTAGTATAAGGGAGGCCGGCGGCGAGCAGTACTTC. The full variable domain, with the rest looked up from reference TRBV19 and TRBJ2-7, is DGGITQSPKYLFRKEGQNVTLSCEQNLNHDAMYWYRQDPGQGLRLIYYSQIVNDFQKGDIAEGYSVSREKKESFPLTVTSAQKNPTAFYLCASSIREAGGEQYFGPGTRLTVT.

The J gene is TRBJ1-4, the V gene TRBV15; 12 nucleotides align to TRBD1. Germline values: CDR1 LNHNV, CDR2 YYDKDF (reference sequence). The CDR3 totals 14 residues. V lost 5 bases and J lost 13; bases outside the gene matches: 8. This chain's CDR3 is CATSGTGGLGILFF. In DNA, the CDR3 is TGTGCCACCAGCGGGACAGGGGGCCTGGGCATACTGTTTTTT.

The chain joins TRBV28 to TRBJ1-2; 7 nucleotides line up with TRBD1. The ends lost 5 bases at V and 5 bases at J; junction bases unmatched: 11. This CDR3 is 15 amino acids long. CDR1 and CDR2 from the germline V gene are MDHEN and SYDVKM. The CDR3, as DNA: TGTGCCAGCAGTCCCAACAGGGGAGTGGGTTATGGCTACACCTTC. Translation: CASSPNRGVGYGYTF.

The chain is built from TRBV9 and TRBJ2-2; unclear D gene. The CDR3 has 13 residues. CDR1 and CDR2 (germline): SGDLS, YYNGEE. V lost 0 bases, J lost 6 bases, and 6 bases lay in between. The CDR3 sequence is CASSVGASGELFF. The CDR3 nucleotides are TGTGCCAGCAGCGTAGGCGCCTCCGGGGAGCTGTTTTTT.

This clone was recorded only once. Other DNA sequences of this sample code for an identical CDR3. The chain employs TRBV7-8 and TRBJ2-7; 7 bases match TRBD1. Germline CDR1 reads SGHVS; CDR2 reads FQNEAQ. The V and J ends lost 5 bases and 3 bases, in that order; junction bases with no gene match: 7. The CDR3 is 14 amino acids. This CDR3 is CASSPRQGSYEQYF. The DNA of the CDR3 is TGTGCCAGCAGCCCCCGACAGGGAAGCTACGAGCAGTACTTC.

The chain carries TRBV10-3 and TRBJ2-1; 8 bases align to TRBD1. The CDR3 contains 13 residues. Germline CDR1 reads ENHRY; CDR2 reads SYGVKD. The ends lost 6 bases at V and 10 bases at J; junction bases unmatched: 8. The CDR3 spells CAIRSGTGVEQFF. CDR3 in DNA: TGTGCCATCAGGTCCGGGACAGGCGTCGAGCAGTTCTTC.

Only one count was recorded for this clone. This chain joins TRBV10-3 and TRBJ2-3, with TRBD1 identical over 8 bases. With V trimmed by 4 bases and J by 2 bases, 8 bases remained unmatched. The CDR3 is 16 amino acids. The germline V gene has CDR1 ENHRY and CDR2 SYGVKD. The CDR3 coding sequence is TGTGCCATCAGTGCTCCGACAGGGGCGACCACAGATACGCAGTATTTT. It encodes CAISAPTGATTDTQYF.

The chain is built from TRBV5-1 and TRBJ1-5; no clear D. V lost 5 bases, J lost 0 bases, and 12 bases lay in between. Germline V gene data show CDR1 as SGHRS and CDR2 as YFSETQ. The CDR3 is 15 amino acids. The CDR3 DNA sequence: TGCGCCAGCAGGATACAGCCATATAGCAATCAGCCCCAGCATTTT. This sequence encodes CASRIQPYSNQPQHF.

This clone occurred a few times. This chain connects TRBV28 to TRBJ1-2; TRBD1 might be the D (6 bases). The CDR3 spans 14 residues. Germline CDR1 is MDHEN and CDR2 is SYDVKM. Trimming took 2 bases from V and 1 from J, leaving 8 bases between them. CDR3 sequence (DNA): TGTGCCAGCAGTTTAAGGGGGATTAACTATGGCTACACCTTC. Translating it yields CASSLRGINYGYTF.

V and J are TRBV9 and TRBJ2-2; 12 positions match TRBD2. The germline V gene encodes CDR1 SGDLS and CDR2 YYNGEE. The CDR3 has 16 residues. Trimming removed 4 bases from V and 6 bases from J; junction bases left unmatched: 7. CDR3 bases: TGTGCCAGCAGCCGCGGACTAGCGGGATCGGCCGGGGAGCTGTTTTTT. This encodes CASSRGLAGSAGELFF.

V is TRBV6-5 and J is TRBJ2-3; D is possibly TRBD2 (6 bases). This CDR3 has 15 amino acids. Looked up from germline, CDR1 is MNHEY and CDR2 is SVGAGI. V lost 4 bases and J 0 bases, leaving 11 bases between the germline ends. The DNA for the CDR3 is TGTGCCAGCAGTTCCGGACTAACTAGCACAGATACGCAGTATTTT. Its translation is CASSSGLTSTDTQYF.

This clone was found once. The rearrangement joins TRBV7-9 to TRBJ2-7; TRBD1 matches 8 bases. V trimming: 1 base; J trimming: 1 base; junction bases outside the gene matches: 12. Germline CDR1 is SEHNR and CDR2 is FQNEAQ (reference sequence). CDR3 size: 18 residues. CDR3 DNA sequence: TGTGCCAGCAGCTTAGGTCGGACAGGGACCAAAGGGTCCTACGAGCAGTACTTC. It encodes CASSLGRTGTKGSYEQYF.